This T cell receptor beta chain was recovered during a study of T cells in tuberculosis. Study details: In South Africa, adults with active tuberculosis were compared with IGRA-negative and latently infected IGRA-positive adolescents. Study-level points and caveats: The TCR-beta difference was not significant; alpha differences partly reflected length. GMM-specific TCRs were nearer to active tuberculosis alpha repertoires, suggesting expansion. Active tuberculosis cases were adults; controls were adolescents.

Method: immunoSEQ multiplex PCR; TCRdb's copy keeps in-frame clones and lacks some. This table holds tens of thousands of clones, just over 90% found once. About this clone itself: Its cognate antigen is unknown.

The germline V and J ends were trimmed by 6 bases and 0 bases, with 15 bases remaining between them. This CDR3 contains 16 residues. Germline loops: CDR1 WSHSY, CDR2 SAAADI. The chain employs TRBV10-2 and TRBJ2-1, with D hard to call. The specimen sequenced was PBMCs. This TCR came from a donor under 30 with latent tuberculosis or without tuberculosis infection. Some clones in this sample may be carry-over from other donors' samples. Written as DNA, the CDR3 is TGCGCCAGCAGCCCCGTTTTCCTAAGCTCCTACAATGAGCAGTTCTTC. Residues: CASSPVFLSSYNEQFF.